The source of this T cell receptor (beta chain) is a study of blood T cell repertoires in COVID-19 (dated by TCRdb to about 2020). At the level of the whole study: The collaborator samples originated in the United States, Italy and Spain and spanned the acute and convalescent phases of COVID-19. The prospective study material was composed of cDNA or gDNA derived from T cells, B-cell-depleted T cells, or PBMCs. The dataset comprised deeply sampled blood TCRbeta repertoires from subjects exposed to, actively infected with, or recovered from COVID-19. A freely available public database, intended as a resource for researchers studying the immune response to SARS-CoV-2, is where the repertoires were released. The samples were drawn from the first 160 participants of the ongoing ImmuneRACE study and from 950 to 1,500 subjects provided by 6 global collaborators. Sample metadata almost always included a de-identified subject ID, COVID-19 status, age in years and sex. Where available, HLA class I and class II types were obtained from metadata supplied by the sample provider rather than from assay-based typing. General findings and caveats noted by the study authors: The quantity of clinical and demographic metadata differed by source and by participant and was supplied without curation.

The junction shows trimming of 4 bases on V and 8 bases on J, plus 18 bases between the germline ends. The CDR3 runs 14 amino acids, cysteine and phenylalanine included. Just CDR3 DNA is preserved here, 42 bases in frame from base 1. From a lookup of the germline V gene, CDR1 and CDR2 are SGHDT and YYEEEE. For this clone: Its target antigen remains unknown. Per-base qualities were not stored, and no clone one base away is much larger.

Whole blood was collected in K2EDTA tubes by collaborating institutions according to the institutions' own protocols. For TCRbeta analysis, collaborator samples were shipped as frozen whole blood, as isolated PBMCs, or as DNA extracted from either sample type. TCRbeta CDR3 regions were amplified from genomic DNA by means of the immunoSEQ Assay, a bias-controlled multiplex PCR. The study's processing was this. Nucleated cell counts per sample were estimated from amplification of reference gene primers within the assay. Sequence reads were collapsed and filtered to measure the absolute abundance of every unique TCRbeta CDR3 rearrangement. For each sample, productive Simpson clonality was calculated by taking the square root of Simpson's diversity index across productive rearrangements. TCRdb re-hosts the immuneACCESS table, in-frame sequences only. Its copies lack some clones; in the studies checked, an unresolved V gene accounts for under half of them, and the cause for the rest is not known. V, J and clone size are taken as reported in that table, and D and trimming were inferred from the DNA itself. The sample contains 75,000 to 100,000 clones, around 90% of them found a single time. 4% to 5.5% of the sample comes from the top ten.

The source of this sequence is a man in his 70s with acute or convalescent COVID-19. Sequencing used peripheral blood. The chain is assembled from TRBV5-6 and TRBJ1-2, with no reliable assignment of the D segment. The nucleotide sequence reads TGTGCCAGCAGCAGTGGGCAGGCCTTTGGGGGCTACACCTTC. The encoded protein is CASSSGQAFGGYTF.